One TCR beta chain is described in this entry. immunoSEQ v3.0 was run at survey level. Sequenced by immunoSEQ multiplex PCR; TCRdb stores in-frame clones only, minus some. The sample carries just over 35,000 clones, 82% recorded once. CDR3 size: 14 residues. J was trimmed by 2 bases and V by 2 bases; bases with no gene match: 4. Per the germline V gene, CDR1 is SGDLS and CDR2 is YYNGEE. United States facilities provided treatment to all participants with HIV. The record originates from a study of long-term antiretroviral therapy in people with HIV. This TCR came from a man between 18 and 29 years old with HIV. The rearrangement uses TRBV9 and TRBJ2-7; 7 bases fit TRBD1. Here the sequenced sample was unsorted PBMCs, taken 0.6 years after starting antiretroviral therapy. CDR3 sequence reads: CASSVRDSPYEQYF. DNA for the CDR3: TGTGCCAGCAGCGTCCGGGACAGCCCCTACGAGCAGTACTTC.